The sequence of this T cell receptor (beta chain) was determined in a study of blood T cell repertoires in COVID-19. This clone was recorded only once. Everyone who took part was roughly 18 to 89 years old, and they came from about two dozen US areas. Germline CDR1 SGHVS, CDR2 FNYEAQ. The CDR3 spans 17 residues. V lost 1 base, J lost 0 bases, and 16 bases lay in between. Source study methods: Quantification of nucleated cells was approximated via reference gene primer amplification. Method: immunoSEQ multiplex PCR; TCRdb's copy keeps in-frame clones and lacks some. The V and J calls and the clone size are those of that table, but D and trimming were determined from the DNA. The data show about 200,000 clones, 70% to 90% seen once.

This sequence originates from a woman aged 40 to 50 in a cohort exposed to, infected with or recovered from COVID-19 (not recorded which). V gene TRBV7-6 combines with J gene TRBJ2-7; D possibly corresponds to TRBD2 (6 bases). Source material: PBMCs or T cells enriched from blood (not recorded which). CDR3 DNA: TGTGCCAGCAGCTTAGGCCCGCCGGGGGAGAGCTCCTACGAGCAGTACTTC. Its protein is CASSLGPPGESSYEQYF.